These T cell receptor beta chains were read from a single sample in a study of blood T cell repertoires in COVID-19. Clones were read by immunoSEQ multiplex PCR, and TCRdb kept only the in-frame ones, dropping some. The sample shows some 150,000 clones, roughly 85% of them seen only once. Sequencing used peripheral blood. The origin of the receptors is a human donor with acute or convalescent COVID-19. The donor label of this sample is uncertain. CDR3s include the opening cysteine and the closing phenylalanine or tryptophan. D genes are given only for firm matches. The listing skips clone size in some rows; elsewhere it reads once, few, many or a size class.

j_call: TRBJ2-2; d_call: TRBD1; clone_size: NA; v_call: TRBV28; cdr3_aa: CASSSARQGFANTGELFF; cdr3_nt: TGTGCCAGCAGTTCCGCCCGACAGGGCTTCGCGAACACCGGGGAGCTGTTTTTT
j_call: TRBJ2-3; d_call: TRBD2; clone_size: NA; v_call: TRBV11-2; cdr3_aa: CASSLVGEGRTDTQYF; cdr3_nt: TGTGCCAGCAGCTTAGTTGGGGAGGGTAGGACAGATACGCAGTATTTT
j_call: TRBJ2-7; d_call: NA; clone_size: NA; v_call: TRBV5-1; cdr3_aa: CASSLEHEQYF; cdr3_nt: TGCGCCAGCAGCTTGGAGCACGAGCAGTACTTC
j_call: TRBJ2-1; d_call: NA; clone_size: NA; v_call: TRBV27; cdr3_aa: CASSPWVGRGGSYNEQFF; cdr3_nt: TGTGCCAGCAGTCCGTGGGTCGGTAGGGGGGGCTCCTACAATGAGCAGTTCTTC
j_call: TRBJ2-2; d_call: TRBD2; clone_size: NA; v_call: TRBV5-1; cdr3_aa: CASSLVGGATGELFF; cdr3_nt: TGCGCCAGCAGCTTGGTCGGGGGGGCCACCGGGGAGCTGTTTTTT
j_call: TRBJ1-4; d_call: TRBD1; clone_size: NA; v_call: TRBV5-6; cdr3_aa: CASTNRGNEKLFF; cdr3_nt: TGTGCCAGCACAAACAGGGGGAATGAAAAACTGTTTTTT
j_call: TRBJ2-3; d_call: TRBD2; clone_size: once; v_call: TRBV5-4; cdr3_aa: CASSPWGVAGGGDTQYF; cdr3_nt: TGTGCCAGCAGCCCCTGGGGAGTAGCGGGGGGCGGGGATACGCAGTATTTT
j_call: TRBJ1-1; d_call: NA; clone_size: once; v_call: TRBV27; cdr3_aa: CASTMSPGQMNTEAFF; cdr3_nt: TGTGCCAGCACCATGAGTCCGGGACAAATGAACACTGAAGCTTTCTTT
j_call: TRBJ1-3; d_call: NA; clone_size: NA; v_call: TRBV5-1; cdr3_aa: CASSLKEGNTIYF; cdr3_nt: TGCGCCAGCAGCTTGAAGGAGGGGAACACCATATATTTT
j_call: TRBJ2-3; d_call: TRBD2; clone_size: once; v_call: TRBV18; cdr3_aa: CASSPSYAGGQDTQYF; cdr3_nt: TGTGCCAGCTCACCATCTTATGCGGGAGGGCAAGATACGCAGTATTTT
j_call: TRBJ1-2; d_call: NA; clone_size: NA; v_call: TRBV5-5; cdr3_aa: CASSLAQPNYGYTF; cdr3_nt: TGTGCCAGCAGCTTGGCACAGCCCAACTATGGCTACACCTTC
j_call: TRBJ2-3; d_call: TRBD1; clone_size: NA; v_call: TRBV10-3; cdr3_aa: CAIRDTGGTDTQYF; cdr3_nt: TGTGCCATCAGGGATACAGGGGGCACAGATACGCAGTATTTT
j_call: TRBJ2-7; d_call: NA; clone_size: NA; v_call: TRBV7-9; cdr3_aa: CASSLASEGFTTSGYF; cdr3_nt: TGTGCCAGCAGCTTAGCCTCGGAGGGGTTTACTACGAGCGGGTACTTC
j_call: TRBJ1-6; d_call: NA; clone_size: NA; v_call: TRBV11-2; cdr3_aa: CASSLTVRSSPLHF; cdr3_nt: TGTGCCAGCAGCTTAACCGTTAGGAGTTCACCCCTCCACTTT
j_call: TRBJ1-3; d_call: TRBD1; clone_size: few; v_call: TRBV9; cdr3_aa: CASSDRTGSGNTIYF; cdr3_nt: TGTGCCAGCAGCGACCGGACAGGCTCTGGAAACACCATATATTTT